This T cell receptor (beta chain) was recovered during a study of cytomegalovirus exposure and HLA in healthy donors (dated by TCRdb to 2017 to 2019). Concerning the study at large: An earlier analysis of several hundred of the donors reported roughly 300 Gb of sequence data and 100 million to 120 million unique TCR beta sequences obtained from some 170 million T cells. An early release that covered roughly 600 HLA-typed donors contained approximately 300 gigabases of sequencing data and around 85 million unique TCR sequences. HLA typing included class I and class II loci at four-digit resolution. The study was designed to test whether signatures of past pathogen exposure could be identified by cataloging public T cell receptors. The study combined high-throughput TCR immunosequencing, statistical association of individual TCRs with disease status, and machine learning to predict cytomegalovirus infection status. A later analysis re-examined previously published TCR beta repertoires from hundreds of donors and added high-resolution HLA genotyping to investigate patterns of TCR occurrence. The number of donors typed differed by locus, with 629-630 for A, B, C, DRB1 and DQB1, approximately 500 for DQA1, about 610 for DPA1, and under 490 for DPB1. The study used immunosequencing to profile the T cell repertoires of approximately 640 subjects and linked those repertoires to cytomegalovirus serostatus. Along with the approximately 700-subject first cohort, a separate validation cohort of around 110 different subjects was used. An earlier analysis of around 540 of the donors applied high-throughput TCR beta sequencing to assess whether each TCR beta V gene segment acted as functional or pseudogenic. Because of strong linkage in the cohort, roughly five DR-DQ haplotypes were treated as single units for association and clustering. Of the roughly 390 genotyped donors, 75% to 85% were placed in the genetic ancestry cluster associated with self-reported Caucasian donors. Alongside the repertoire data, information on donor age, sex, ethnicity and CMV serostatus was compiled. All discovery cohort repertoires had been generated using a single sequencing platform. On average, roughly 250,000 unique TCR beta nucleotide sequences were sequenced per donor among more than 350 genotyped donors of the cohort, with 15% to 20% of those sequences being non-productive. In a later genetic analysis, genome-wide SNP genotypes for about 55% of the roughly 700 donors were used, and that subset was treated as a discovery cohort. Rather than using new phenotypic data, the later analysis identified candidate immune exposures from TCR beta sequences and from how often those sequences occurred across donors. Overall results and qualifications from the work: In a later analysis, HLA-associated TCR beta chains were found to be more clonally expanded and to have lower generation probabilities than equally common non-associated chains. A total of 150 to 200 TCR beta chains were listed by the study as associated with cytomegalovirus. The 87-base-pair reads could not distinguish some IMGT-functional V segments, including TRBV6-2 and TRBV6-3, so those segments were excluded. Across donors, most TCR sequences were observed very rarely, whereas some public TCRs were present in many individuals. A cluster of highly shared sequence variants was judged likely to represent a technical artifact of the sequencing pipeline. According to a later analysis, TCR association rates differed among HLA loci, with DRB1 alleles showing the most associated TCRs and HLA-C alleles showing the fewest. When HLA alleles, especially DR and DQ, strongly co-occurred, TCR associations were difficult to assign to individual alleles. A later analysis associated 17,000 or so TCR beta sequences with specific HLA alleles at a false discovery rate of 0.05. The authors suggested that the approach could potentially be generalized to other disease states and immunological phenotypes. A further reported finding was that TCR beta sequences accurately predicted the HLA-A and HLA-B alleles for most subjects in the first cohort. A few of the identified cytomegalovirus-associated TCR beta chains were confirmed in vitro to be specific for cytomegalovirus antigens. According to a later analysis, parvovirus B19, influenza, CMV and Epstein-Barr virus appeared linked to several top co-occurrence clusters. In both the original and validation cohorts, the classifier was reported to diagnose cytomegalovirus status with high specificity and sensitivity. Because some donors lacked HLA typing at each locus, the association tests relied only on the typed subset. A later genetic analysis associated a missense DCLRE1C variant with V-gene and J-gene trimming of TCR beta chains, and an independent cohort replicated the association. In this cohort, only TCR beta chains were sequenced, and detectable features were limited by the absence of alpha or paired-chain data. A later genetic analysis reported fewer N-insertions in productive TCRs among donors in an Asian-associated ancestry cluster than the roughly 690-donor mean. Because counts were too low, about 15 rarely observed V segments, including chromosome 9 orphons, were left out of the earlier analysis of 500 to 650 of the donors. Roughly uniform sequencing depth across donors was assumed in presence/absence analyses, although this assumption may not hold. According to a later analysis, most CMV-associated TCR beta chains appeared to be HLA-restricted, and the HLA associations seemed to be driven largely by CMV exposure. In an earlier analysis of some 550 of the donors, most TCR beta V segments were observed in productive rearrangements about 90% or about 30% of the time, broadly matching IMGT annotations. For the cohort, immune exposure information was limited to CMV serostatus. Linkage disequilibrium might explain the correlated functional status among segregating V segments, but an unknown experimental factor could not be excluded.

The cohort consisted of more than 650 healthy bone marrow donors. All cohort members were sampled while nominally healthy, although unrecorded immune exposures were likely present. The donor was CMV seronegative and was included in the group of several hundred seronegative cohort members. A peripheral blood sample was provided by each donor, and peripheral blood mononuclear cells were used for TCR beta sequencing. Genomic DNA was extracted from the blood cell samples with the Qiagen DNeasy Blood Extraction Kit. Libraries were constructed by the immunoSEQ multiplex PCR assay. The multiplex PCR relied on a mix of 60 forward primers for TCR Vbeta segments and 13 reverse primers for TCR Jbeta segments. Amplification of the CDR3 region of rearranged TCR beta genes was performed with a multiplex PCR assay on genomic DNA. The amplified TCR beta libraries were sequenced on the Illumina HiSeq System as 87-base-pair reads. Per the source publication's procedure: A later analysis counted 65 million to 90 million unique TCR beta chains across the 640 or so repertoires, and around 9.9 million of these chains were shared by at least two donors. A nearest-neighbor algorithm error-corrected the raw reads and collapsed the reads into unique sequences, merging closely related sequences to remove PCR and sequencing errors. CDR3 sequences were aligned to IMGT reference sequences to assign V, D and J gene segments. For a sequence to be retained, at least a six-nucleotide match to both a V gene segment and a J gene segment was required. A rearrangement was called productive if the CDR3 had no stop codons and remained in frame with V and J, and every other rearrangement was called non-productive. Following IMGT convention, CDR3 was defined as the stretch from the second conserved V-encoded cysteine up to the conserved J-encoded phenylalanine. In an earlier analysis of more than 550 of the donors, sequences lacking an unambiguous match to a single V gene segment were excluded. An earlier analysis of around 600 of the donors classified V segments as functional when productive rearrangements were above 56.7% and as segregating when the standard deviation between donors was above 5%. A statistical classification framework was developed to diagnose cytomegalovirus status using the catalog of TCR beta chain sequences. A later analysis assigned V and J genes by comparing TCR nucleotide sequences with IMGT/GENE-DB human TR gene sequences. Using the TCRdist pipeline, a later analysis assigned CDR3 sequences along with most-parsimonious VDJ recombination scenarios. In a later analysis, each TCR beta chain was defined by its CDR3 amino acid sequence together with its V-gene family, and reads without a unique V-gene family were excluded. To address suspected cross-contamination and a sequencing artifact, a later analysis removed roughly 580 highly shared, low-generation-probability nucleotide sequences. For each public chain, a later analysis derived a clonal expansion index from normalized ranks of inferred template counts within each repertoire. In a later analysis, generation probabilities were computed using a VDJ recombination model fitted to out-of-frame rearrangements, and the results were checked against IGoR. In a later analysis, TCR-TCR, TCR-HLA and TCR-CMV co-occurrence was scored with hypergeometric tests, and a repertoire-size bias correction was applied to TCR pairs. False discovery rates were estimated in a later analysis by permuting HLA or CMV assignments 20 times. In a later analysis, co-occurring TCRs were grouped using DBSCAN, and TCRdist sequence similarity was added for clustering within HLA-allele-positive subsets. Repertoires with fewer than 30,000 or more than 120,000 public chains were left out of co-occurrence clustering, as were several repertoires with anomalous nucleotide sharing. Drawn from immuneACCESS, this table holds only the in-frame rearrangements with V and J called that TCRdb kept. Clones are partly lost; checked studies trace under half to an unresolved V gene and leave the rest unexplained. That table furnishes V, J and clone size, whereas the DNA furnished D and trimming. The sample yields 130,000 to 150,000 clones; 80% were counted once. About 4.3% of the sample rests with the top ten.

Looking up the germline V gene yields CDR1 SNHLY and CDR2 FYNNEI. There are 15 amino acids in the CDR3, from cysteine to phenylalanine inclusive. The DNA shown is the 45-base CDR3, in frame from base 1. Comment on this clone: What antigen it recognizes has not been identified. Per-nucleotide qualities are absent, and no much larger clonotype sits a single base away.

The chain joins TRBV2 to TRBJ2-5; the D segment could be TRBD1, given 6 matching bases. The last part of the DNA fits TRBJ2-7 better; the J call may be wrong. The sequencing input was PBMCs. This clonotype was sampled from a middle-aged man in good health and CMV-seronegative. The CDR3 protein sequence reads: CASSSQGHRSYEQYF. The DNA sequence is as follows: TGTGCCAGCAGTTCGCAGGGGCATCGGTCCTACGAGCAGTACTTC.